The subject of this entry is one T cell receptor beta chain. The antigen remains unidentified. This entry comes from a study of long-term antiretroviral therapy in people with HIV. Study results and limitations: Despite increasing after ART, diversity remained lower than that of transplant donor controls.

V lost 0 bases and J 1 base, leaving 10 bases between the germline ends. Germline CDR1 reads SGDLS; CDR2 reads YYNGEE. There are 15 residues in the CDR3. This was the immunoSEQ v3.0 assay at survey level. Per-sample targets for sequencing were 40,000-50,000 T-cell genomes. Sequencing used immunoSEQ multiplex PCR; TCRdb keeps in-frame clones, though not all of them. Of around 25,000 clones in the sample, more than 75% were seen once. The chain links TRBV9 to TRBJ2-5; TRBD1 is a possible D gene (6 bases). This receptor was taken from a man aged 25 to 40 with HIV. The specimen comprised unsorted PBMCs, sampled 4.4 years after starting antiretroviral therapy. The CDR3 is CASSVGQATQETQYF. CDR3 in DNA: TGTGCCAGCAGCGTAGGACAGGCCACCCAAGAGACCCAGTACTTC.